These 14 T cell receptor beta chains were sequenced from one sample in a study of blood T cell repertoires in COVID-19. Repertoires were generated with immunoSEQ multiplex PCR, while TCRdb's copy carries only in-frame clones and drops some. In the table there are some 180,000 clones, roughly 80% of which are singletons. The sequenced material came from PBMCs or T cells enriched from blood (not recorded which). The origin of the receptors is a woman aged 55-69 years with acute COVID-19.

The chain couples TRBV9 to TRBJ2-7; perhaps TRBD1 as D (6 bases). Germline V CDR1 and CDR2: SGDLS, YYNGEE. The V end lost 0 bases, the J end lost 0 bases, and 13 bases lay between the germline ends. CDR3 length: 16 amino acids. The CDR3 sequence: CASSVAGTLGSYEQYF. CDR3 nucleotide sequence: TGTGCCAGCAGCGTAGCTGGGACACTCGGCTCCTACGAGCAGTACTTC.

By share of the sample, this clone is medium-sized. The gene calls are TRBV2 and TRBJ2-2; D unclear. This CDR3 spans 16 amino acids. Germline loops: CDR1 SNHLY, CDR2 FYNNEI. V was trimmed by 7 bases and J by 6 bases, leaving 21 bases between them. In DNA, the CDR3 is TGTGCCAGCATATTGCTCACGGCAGGTGACGCCGGGGAGCTGTTTTTT. The encoded protein is CASILLTAGDAGELFF.

The rearrangement joins TRBV4-3 to TRBJ2-6; D gene ambiguous. This CDR3 has 17 residues. Germline V gene sequence: CDR1 LGHNA, CDR2 YSLEER. The germline V and J ends were trimmed by 0 bases and 0 bases, with 9 bases remaining between them. The CDR3 sequence is CASSQDRRISGANVLTF. The CDR3 DNA reads as TGCGCCAGCAGCCAAGATCGGCGGATCTCTGGGGCCAACGTCCTGACTTTC.

The V call is TRBV7-2, the J call TRBJ1-2, with 8 bases matching TRBD1. V was pared by 1 base and J by 4 bases, with 8 bases of the junction left unmatched. The germline CDR1 and CDR2 sequences are SGHTA and FQGNSA. The CDR3 loop spans 16 amino acids. The CDR3: CASSLGQGAASYGYTF. The CDR3, as DNA: TGTGCCAGCAGCTTAGGGCAGGGGGCGGCGAGCTATGGCTACACCTTC.

The chain combines TRBV21-1 with TRBJ2-3; the D call TRBD2 from the table was never checked on the DNA. TRBV21-1 is labeled a pseudogene. CDR3 size: 14 residues. This CDR3 reads CASRSTTSTDTQYF. CDR3 bases: TGTGCCAGCAGGTCGACTACTAGCACAGATACGCAGTATTTT.

In its sample, this clone was seen once. The CDR3 spells CASSLDDGNYGYTF. In DNA form, the CDR3 reads TGTGCCAGCAGCTTAGATGACGGGAACTATGGCTACACCTTC. The chain has TRBV7-9 and TRBJ1-2; D uncertain. The CDR3 is made up of 14 amino acids. Germline CDR1 is SEHNR and CDR2 is FQNEAQ (reference sequence). The V end lost 1 base, the J end lost 2 bases, and 8 bases lay between the germline ends. Filled out from reference TRBV7-9 and TRBJ1-2, the complete variable domain reads DTGVSQNPRHKITKRGQNVTFRCDPISEHNRLYWYRQTLGQGPEFLTYFQNEAQLEKSRLLSDRFSAERPKGSFSTLEIQRTEQGDSAMYLCASSLDDGNYGYTFGSGTRLTVV.

V and J are TRBV2 and TRBJ1-1; 7 bases are a match to TRBD1. CDR3 length equals 15 residues. CDR1 is SNHLY, CDR2 FYNNEI, per germline. V lost 6 bases, J lost 6 bases, and 13 bases stayed unmatched. The CDR3 DNA is TGTGCCAGCAGGGATACGACAGGGTGGCAGGCTGAAGCTTTCTTT. Encoded protein: CASRDTTGWQAEAFF.

This sequence joins TRBV9 and TRBJ1-2; the D is unclear. V lost 3 bases and J 0 bases, leaving 6 bases between the germline ends. Germline CDR1 and CDR2: SGDLS and YYNGEE. This CDR3 comprises 13 residues. The CDR3 coding sequence is TGTGCCAGCAGCGCGGAGTCTAACTATGGCTACACCTTC. Its protein is CASSAESNYGYTF.

The chain combines TRBV12-5 with TRBJ2-2; 10 nucleotides line up with TRBD1. Germline CDR1 reads LGHNT; CDR2 reads FRNRAP. This CDR3 contains 17 residues. Trimming took 1 base from V and 4 from J; bases not matched to a gene: 6. This chain's CDR3 is CASGLAWTGGRTGELFF. The CDR3 DNA reads TGTGCTAGTGGTTTGGCCTGGACAGGGGGTCGCACCGGGGAGCTGTTTTTT.

The chain has TRBV28 and TRBJ2-7, with D maybe TRBD2 (7 bases). Germline assignment: CDR1 MDHEN and CDR2 SYDVKM. V was trimmed by 6 bases and J by 6 bases, leaving 18 bases between them. This CDR3 region has 14 residues. The CDR3 spells CASRSQGGNFEQYF. CDR3 coding DNA: TGTGCCAGCAGATCACAGGGAGGGAATTTCGAGCAGTACTTC.

The chain joins TRBV28 to TRBJ1-2, with TRBD1 identical over 9 bases. In germline, CDR1 is MDHEN, CDR2 SYDVKM. The CDR3 loop spans 16 amino acids. The V gene end was trimmed by 5 bases and the J gene end by 8 bases; junction bases not matched to a gene: 15. The CDR3 region is CASSRPGTGGGRGYTF. The CDR3 DNA reads as TGTGCCAGCAGTCGACCCGGAACAGGGGGCGGGAGGGGCTACACCTTC.

The chain couples TRBV7-9 to TRBJ2-3; 8 bases agree with TRBD2. CDR1 is SEHNR and CDR2 is FQNEAQ in the germline V gene (reference sequence). This CDR3 contains 15 residues. V lost 6 bases to trimming and J lost 2 bases; unmatched junction nucleotides: 7. The CDR3 region is CASSQVAGHTDTQYF. CDR3 DNA: TGTGCCAGCAGTCAAGTAGCGGGACACACAGATACGCAGTATTTT.

The genes are TRBV19 and TRBJ1-5; D remains unclear. Germline lookup yields CDR1 LNHDA and CDR2 SQIVND (reference sequence). V was cut by 3 bases and J by 2 bases, with 11 bases left in between. The CDR3 length is 15 residues. The CDR3 sequence is CASSIIGGGNQPQHF. The CDR3 DNA sequence: TGTGCCAGTAGTATTATAGGCGGAGGCAATCAGCCCCAGCATTTT.

The genes are TRBV7-8 and TRBJ1-2; TRBD1 is a possible D gene (5 bases). Germline CDR1 reads SGHVS; CDR2 reads FQNEAQ. V shed 5 bases and J shed 7 bases, with 23 bases lying between them. CDR3 size: 16 residues. CDR3 DNA: TGTGCCAGCAGCCCACAGGTGCAGGGCGCCCAGGTTGGCTACACCTTC. It translates to CASSPQVQGAQVGYTF.